Below are 21 T cell receptor beta chains sequenced from a single sample in a study of blood T cells in healthy people across ages. Combining a sample-barcoded 5' primer with a J-beta primer mix, a second PCR ran for about 7 to 12 cycles. One entry per CDR3 protein results from TCRdb running MiXCR on the 5' RACE reads. The sample includes about 540,000 distinct CDR3 sequences, 24% of them seen just once. These data also formed part of another study, on T cells of mothers and their children.

The source material was blood. These receptor sequences come from a boy between 10 and 17 years old in good health.

The V and J genes are TRBV6-4 and TRBJ1-1, with a weak D call TRBD1 (5 bases). The germline V gene encodes CDR1 MRHNA and CDR2 SNTAGT. This CDR3 region has 16 residues. The V end was cut by 10 bases, the J end by 7 bases, with 28 bases between. For the CDR3, the DNA is TGTGCCACCCCTTTCGGGGGACGAACACTAGACGGTGAAGCTTTCTTT. Protein product: CATPFGGRTLDGEAFF.

The chain is built from TRBV25-1 and TRBJ1-2, with 7 bases aligning to TRBD1. The CDR3 is made up of 14 amino acids. The germline V gene encodes CDR1 MGHDK and CDR2 SYGVNS. J lost 6 bases, V lost 1 base, and 5 bases had no gene match. This CDR3 is CASSESQGKDGYTF. For the CDR3, the DNA is TGTGCCAGCAGTGAATCACAGGGGAAGGATGGCTACACCTTC.

The rearrangement joins TRBV6-1 to TRBJ2-5; perhaps TRBD1 as D (5 bases). TRBJ2-7 matches the DNA end more closely, so the J call is doubtful. The CDR3 totals 13 residues. Per the germline V gene, CDR1 is MNHNS and CDR2 is SASEGT. The CDR3 sequence: CASSDQGKFEQYF. The CDR3 DNA sequence: TGTGCCAGCAGTGATCAGGGCAAGTTCGAGCAGTACTTC.

Only a few counts were recorded for this clonotype. The chain joins TRBV29-1 to TRBJ1-5; 9 nucleotides agree with TRBD1. CDR3 length equals 13 residues. Per the germline V gene, CDR1 is SQVTM and CDR2 is ANQGSEA. V was pared by 7 bases and J by 4 bases, with 5 bases of the junction left unmatched. The CDR3 DNA follows: TGCAGCGCCGGGACAGGGTGGAATCAGCCCCAGCATTTT. Translating gives CSAGTGWNQPQHF.

The V gene is TRBV12-3 or TRBV12-4, the J gene TRBJ1-4; 8 bases align to TRBD1. The J segment lost 0 bases and the V segment lost 4 bases, leaving 4 bases of the junction unmatched. CDR3 length equals 16 residues. CDR3 coding DNA: TGTGCCAGCAGTTCTAACAGGGGGTCAACTAATGAAAAACTGTTTTTT. It translates to CASSSNRGSTNEKLFF.

The chain combines TRBV4-2 with TRBJ2-3, with 12 bases matching TRBD2. Germline V gives CDR1 LGHNA, CDR2 YNFKEQ. Trimming at V came to 2 bases and at J to 6 bases, leaving 9 bases not matched to a gene. This CDR3 region has 17 residues. The CDR3 DNA reads TGTGCCAGCAGCCAACTTACTAGCGGGGGGCCAGGGGATACGCAGTATTTT. It codes for CASSQLTSGGPGDTQYF.

A few counts support this clonotype. The gene calls are TRBV20-1 and TRBJ2-7, with D perhaps matching TRBD1 (5 bases). There are 14 residues in the CDR3. CDR1 and CDR2 from the germline V gene are DFQATT and SNEGSKA (reference sequence). V gave up 0 bases and J gave up 3 bases, with 12 bases separating them. The CDR3: CSARDLQGGYEQYF. CDR3 DNA sequence: TGCAGTGCTAGAGATCTGCAGGGCGGCTACGAGCAGTACTTC.

This clonotype was recorded once. This rearrangement joins TRBV29-1 to TRBJ1-1; D may be TRBD1 (5 bases). The V gene lost 7 bases and the J gene lost 0 bases, with 18 bases spanning the gap. Per the germline V gene, CDR1 is SQVTM and CDR2 is ANQGSEA. The CDR3 consists of 15 residues. This chain's CDR3 is CSATLLTDMNTEAFF. The CDR3 DNA reads TGCAGCGCCACCCTTCTGACAGACATGAACACTGAAGCTTTCTTT.

This clonotype came up many times. The rearrangement uses TRBV7-2 and TRBJ2-1; 7 bases agree with TRBD1. V lost 6 bases to trimming and J lost 1 base; unmatched junction nucleotides: 6. Germline loops: CDR1 SGHTA, CDR2 FQGNSA. The CDR3 has 15 residues. CDR3 sequence (DNA): TGTGCCAGCAGGGCCGGGACAGCGTCCTACAATGAGCAGTTCTTC. Protein sequence: CASRAGTASYNEQFF.

This clonotype turned up a few times. The chain is built from TRBV7-6 and TRBJ2-7, with TRBD1 identical over 7 bases. Per germline, CDR1 SGHVS and CDR2 FNYEAQ. This CDR3 spans 14 amino acids. Unmatched junction bases numbered 4, after V lost 5 bases and J lost 0 bases. CDR3 nucleotides: TGTGCCAGCAGCGACAGGGTTTTCTCCTACGAGCAGTACTTC. As protein: CASSDRVFSYEQYF.

The chain employs TRBV24-1 and TRBJ2-5; D is undetermined. The J call could be wrong; TRBJ2-7 is a better fit for the DNA end. Germline V gene data show CDR1 as KGHDR and CDR2 as SFDVKD. The CDR3 is made up of 13 amino acids. Written as DNA, the CDR3 is TGTGACCACAGTTCAGGCAGAACCTACGAGCAGTACTTC. This codes for CDHSSGRTYEQYF.

Here the CDR3 reads CASSLNRADGYTF. As DNA, the CDR3 is TGCGCCAGCAGCTTAAACAGGGCGGATGGCTACACCTTC. The genes are TRBV5-1 and TRBJ1-2; weak D call: TRBD1 (6 bases). CDR1 is SGHRS, CDR2 YFSETQ, per germline. The CDR3 loop spans 13 amino acids. Trimming left V 2 bases short and J 6 bases short, with 11 bases between.

To note about this clonotype: A much larger clonotype is one base distant, so this may be a read error. The chain couples TRBV15 to TRBJ2-7, with D uncertain. Germline loops: CDR1 LNHNV, CDR2 YYDKDF (reference sequence). The CDR3 is 15 residues long. This CDR3 is CANSRDLVRSYEQYF. CDR3 DNA: TGTGCCAACAGCAGAGATCTCGTCCGTTCCTACGAGCAGTACTTC.

The V gene is TRBV27, the J gene TRBJ1-1; no reliable D call. The length of the CDR3 is 14 residues. Between the trimmed V and J ends, which lost 2 bases and 2 bases, there was a span of 9 bases. Germline CDR1 is MNHEY and CDR2 is SMNVEV (reference sequence). The CDR3 DNA is TGTGCCAGCAGTTTAACACCAGGCAACACTGAAGCTTTCTTT. Its protein product is CASSLTPGNTEAFF.

The genes are TRBV2 and TRBJ2-1, with D perhaps matching TRBD2 (6 bases). CDR3 length: 16 amino acids. Trimming removed 5 bases at V and 5 bases at J, with 19 bases between. Germline CDR1 and CDR2: SNHLY and FYNNEI. The CDR3 bases are TGTGCCAGCAGTCTTCGGGGGATAGCGGACAACAATGAGCAGTTCTTC. Residues: CASSLRGIADNNEQFF.

V gene TRBV12-3 or TRBV12-4 combines with J gene TRBJ1-2; D possibly corresponds to TRBD1 (5 bases). The CDR3 sequence is 13 residues long. Between the trimmed V and J ends, which lost 1 base and 7 bases, there was a span of 10 bases. The CDR3 loop reads CASSLGQLAGYTF. Written as DNA, the CDR3 is TGTGCCAGCAGTTTAGGACAGTTGGCTGGCTACACCTTC.

The chain combines TRBV10-3 with TRBJ2-7; 8 bases are a match to TRBD1. The CDR3 is made up of 15 amino acids. The J segment lost 0 bases and the V segment lost 4 bases, leaving 5 bases of the junction unmatched. CDR1 and CDR2 from the germline V gene are ENHRY and SYGVKD. The CDR3 sequence is CAISGPDRGSYEQYF. The CDR3, as DNA: TGTGCCATCAGTGGACCCGACAGGGGCTCCTACGAGCAGTACTTC.

V gene TRBV6-5 combines with J gene TRBJ1-1; 8 bases line up with TRBD1. The CDR3 has 14 amino acids. Germline-derived CDR1 and CDR2 are MNHEY and SVGAGI. Losses at the gene ends were 5 bases for V and 11 bases for J; bases not matched to a gene: 13. The CDR3 sequence: CASSGRDRLGKAFF. The CDR3, as DNA: TGTGCCAGCAGTGGGAGGGACAGGCTTGGGAAGGCTTTCTTT.

CDR3 sequence: CASSLRDKTNTTDTQYF. In nucleotides, the CDR3 is TGTGCCAGCAGCTTGAGAGATAAGACTAATACTACAGATACGCAGTATTTT. V and J are TRBV7-2 and TRBJ2-3; weak D call: TRBD2 (5 bases). Per germline, CDR1 SGHTA and CDR2 FQGNSA. V lost 3 bases and J 3 bases, leaving 19 bases between the germline ends. There are 17 residues in the CDR3.

CDR3 DNA: TGTGCCAGCAGGATGGACGGTGCCGGGGAGCCCCAGCATTTT. It codes for CASRMDGAGEPQHF. The chain links TRBV6-5 to TRBJ1-5; D is uncertain. The CDR3 extends over 14 amino acids. Looked up from germline, CDR1 is MNHEY and CDR2 is SVGAGI. With 6 bases removed from V and 8 bases from J, the gap between germline ends came to 17 bases.

The chain couples TRBV4-3 to TRBJ1-1, with D possibly matching TRBD1 (6 bases). The V end lost 2 bases, the J end lost 1 base, and 11 bases lay between the germline ends. Germline values: CDR1 LGHNA, CDR2 YSLEER. The CDR3 is 15 residues long. The CDR3 nucleotides read TGCGCCAGCAGCCAATCGACAGGAACGAACACTGAAGCTTTCTTT. It encodes CASSQSTGTNTEAFF.